The rows below give T cell receptor beta chains drawn from one sample of a study of blood T cell repertoires in COVID-19. The repertoire was sequenced with immunoSEQ multiplex PCR; TCRdb's copy has only in-frame clones and lacks some. The table records more than 70,000 clones, around 86% of them present only once. Sequenced input: peripheral blood. These TCRs come from a man aged 50 to 59 with active or convalescent COVID-19. Both conserved end residues are part of each CDR3.

TRBV10-1,CASSPTSGGWNEQFF
TRBV27,CASSLSLGGNSPLHF
TRBV6-5,CASSSTASGANVLTF
TRBV5-1,CASSLWTGGGLFF
TRBV15,CATSRDPQGSETQYF
TRBV6-1,CASSEFWGGNEKLFF
TRBV3-1/TRBV3-2,CASSQDYRGYTEAFF
TRBV4-1,CASSQGQRTRNTEAFF
TRBV30,CAWSSAGFGETQYF
TRBV5-6,CASSWTGGASGYTF
TRBV6-6,CASSQDRAFPLSSYNSPLHF
TRBV12-1,CASSFAGARLF
TRBV7-2,CASSLGLAGLTGELFF
TRBV7-9,CASSWTGTDTQYF
TRBV25-1,CASSELSGDGNTIYF
TRBV6-2/TRBV6-3,CASSPGTEPYEQYF
TRBV12-3/TRBV12-4,CASRLTDTQYF
TRBV4-3,CASSQGAGLPYGYTF
TRBV5-6,CASSSSGSSLYEQFF
TRBV28,CASSSPGQLNTGELFF
TRBV19,CASKVRGLNEKLFF
TRBV5-1,CASSKGGANGELFF